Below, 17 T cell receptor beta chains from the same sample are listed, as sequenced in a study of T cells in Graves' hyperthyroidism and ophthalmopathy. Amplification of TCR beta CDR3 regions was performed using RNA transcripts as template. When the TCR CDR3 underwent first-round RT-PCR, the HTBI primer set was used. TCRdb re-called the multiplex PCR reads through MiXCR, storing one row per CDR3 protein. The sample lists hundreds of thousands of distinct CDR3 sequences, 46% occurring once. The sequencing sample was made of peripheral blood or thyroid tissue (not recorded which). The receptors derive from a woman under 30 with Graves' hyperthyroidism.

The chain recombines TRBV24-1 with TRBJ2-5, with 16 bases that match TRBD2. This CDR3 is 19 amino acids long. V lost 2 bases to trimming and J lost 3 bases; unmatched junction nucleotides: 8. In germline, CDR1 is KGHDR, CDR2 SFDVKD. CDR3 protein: CATSDSQGTSGRAEETQYF. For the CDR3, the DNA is TGTGCCACCAGTGATTCCCAGGGGACTAGCGGGAGGGCCGAAGAGACCCAGTACTTC.

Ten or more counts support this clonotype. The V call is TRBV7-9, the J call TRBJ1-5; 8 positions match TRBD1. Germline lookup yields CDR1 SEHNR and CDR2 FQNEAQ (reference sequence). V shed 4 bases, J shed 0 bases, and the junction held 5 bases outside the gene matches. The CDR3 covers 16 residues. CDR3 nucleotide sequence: TGTGCCAGCAGCTCCCAAGACAGGGGTAGCAATCAGCCCCAGCATTTT. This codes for CASSSQDRGSNQPQHF.

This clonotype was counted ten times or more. CDR3 in amino acids: CASSAAVLGYTF. CDR3 DNA: TGTGCCAGCAGCGCGGCGGTTCTGGGCTACACCTTC. The V call is TRBV9, the J call TRBJ1-2; no definite D call. V was trimmed by 3 bases and J by 8 bases, leaving 11 bases between them. The CDR3 length is 12 residues. Germline V gene lookup returns CDR1 SGDLS and CDR2 YYNGEE.

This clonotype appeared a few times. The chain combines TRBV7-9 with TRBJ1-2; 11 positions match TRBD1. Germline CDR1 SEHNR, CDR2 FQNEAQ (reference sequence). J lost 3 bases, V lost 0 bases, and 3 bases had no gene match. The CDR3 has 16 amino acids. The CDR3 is CASSLAPGQGDYGYTF. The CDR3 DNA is TGTGCCAGCAGCTTAGCTCCGGGACAGGGGGACTATGGCTACACCTTC. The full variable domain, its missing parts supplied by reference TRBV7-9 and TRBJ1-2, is DTGVSQNPRHKITKRGQNVTFRCDPISEHNRLYWYRQTLGQGPEFLTYFQNEAQLEKSRLLSDRFSAERPKGSFSTLEIQRTEQGDSAMYLCASSLAPGQGDYGYTFGSGTRLTVV.

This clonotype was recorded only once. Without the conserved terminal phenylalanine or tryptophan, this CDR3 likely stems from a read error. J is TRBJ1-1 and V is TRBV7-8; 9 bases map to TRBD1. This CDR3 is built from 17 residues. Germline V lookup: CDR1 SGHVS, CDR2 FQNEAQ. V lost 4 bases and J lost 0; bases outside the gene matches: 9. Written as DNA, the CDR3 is TGTGCCAGCAGCTCTTGGACAGGGGCTGGAGTGAACACTGAAGCTTTCCTT. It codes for CASSSWTGAGVNTEAFL.

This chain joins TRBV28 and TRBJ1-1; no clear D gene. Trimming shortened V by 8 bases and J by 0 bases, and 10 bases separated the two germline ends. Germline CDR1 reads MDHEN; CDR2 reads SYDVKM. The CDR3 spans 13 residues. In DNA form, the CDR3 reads TGTGCCAGCCGGAGCCCATTGAACACTGAAGCTTTCTTT. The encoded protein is CASRSPLNTEAFF.

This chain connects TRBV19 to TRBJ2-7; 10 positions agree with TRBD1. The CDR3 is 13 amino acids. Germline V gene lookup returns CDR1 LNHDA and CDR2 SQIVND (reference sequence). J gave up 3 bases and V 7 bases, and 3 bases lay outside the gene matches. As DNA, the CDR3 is TGTGCCAGTATGGGGACAGGGGTCTACGAGCAGTACTTC. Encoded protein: CASMGTGVYEQYF.

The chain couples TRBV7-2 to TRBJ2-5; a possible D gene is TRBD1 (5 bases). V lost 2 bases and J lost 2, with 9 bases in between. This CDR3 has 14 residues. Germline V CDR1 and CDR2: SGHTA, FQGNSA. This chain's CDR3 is CASSLPGRQETQYF. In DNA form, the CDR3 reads TGTGCCAGCAGCTTACCAGGGCGTCAAGAGACCCAGTACTTC. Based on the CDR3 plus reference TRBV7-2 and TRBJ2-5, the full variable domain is GAGVSQSPSNKVTEKGKDVELRCDPISGHTALYWYRQSLGQGLEFLIYFQGNSAPDKSGLPSDRFSAERTGGSVSTLTIQRTQQEDSAVYLCASSLPGRQETQYFGPGTRLLVL.

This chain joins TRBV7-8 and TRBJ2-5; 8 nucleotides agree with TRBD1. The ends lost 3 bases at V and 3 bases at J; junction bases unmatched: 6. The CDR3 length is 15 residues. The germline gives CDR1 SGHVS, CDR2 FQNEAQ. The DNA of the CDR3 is TGTGCCAGCAGCTTCGGCAAGGACAGGGAAGAGACCCAGTACTTC. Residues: CASSFGKDREETQYF.

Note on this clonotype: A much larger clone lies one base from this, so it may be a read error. DNA of the CDR3: TGCGCCAGCAGCCCCCGGACAGAGGGCGCGGGAAACACTGAAGCTTTCTTT. Its translation: CASSPRTEGAGNTEAFF. The J gene is TRBJ1-1, the V gene TRBV7-6; D perhaps matches TRBD1 (6 bases). The CDR3 has 17 amino acids. Per germline, CDR1 SGHVS and CDR2 FNYEAQ.

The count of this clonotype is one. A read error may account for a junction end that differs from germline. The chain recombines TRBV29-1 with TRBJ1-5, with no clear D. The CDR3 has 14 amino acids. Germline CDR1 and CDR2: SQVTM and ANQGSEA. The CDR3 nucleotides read TGTGCCTGGAGTGTCAGACGAGACAATCAGTCCCAGCATTTT. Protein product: CAWSVRRDNQSQHF.

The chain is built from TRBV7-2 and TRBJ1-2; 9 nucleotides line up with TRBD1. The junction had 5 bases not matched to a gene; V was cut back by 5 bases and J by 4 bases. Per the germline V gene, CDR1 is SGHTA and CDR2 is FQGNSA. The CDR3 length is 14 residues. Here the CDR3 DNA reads TGTGCCAGCAGCGTCGACAGGGGGGTCTATGGCTACACCTTC. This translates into CASSVDRGVYGYTF.

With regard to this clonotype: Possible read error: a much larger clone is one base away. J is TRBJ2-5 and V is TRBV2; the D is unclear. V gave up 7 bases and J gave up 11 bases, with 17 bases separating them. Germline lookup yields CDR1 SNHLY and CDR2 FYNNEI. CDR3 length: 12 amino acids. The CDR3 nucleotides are TGTGCCAGCAAGAGGATCTACTACGGGCAGTACTTC. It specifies CASKRIYYGQYF.

The DNA for the CDR3 is TGTGCCAGCAGCGCAAATGGGGGGGTGAACACTGAAGCTTTCTTT. Translated: CASSANGGVNTEAFF. The rearrangement joins TRBV7-2 to TRBJ1-1, with D maybe TRBD1 (5 bases). CDR1 SGHTA and CDR2 FQGNSA come from the germline V gene. Trimming cost V 5 bases and J 0 bases, with 13 bases left between them. The CDR3 runs to 15 residues.

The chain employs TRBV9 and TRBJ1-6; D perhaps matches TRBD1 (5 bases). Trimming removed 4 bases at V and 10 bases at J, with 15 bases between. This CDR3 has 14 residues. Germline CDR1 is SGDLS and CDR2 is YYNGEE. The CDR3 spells CASSPGRGSSPLHF. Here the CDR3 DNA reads TGTGCCAGCAGCCCAGGGCGGGGATCCTCACCCCTCCACTTT.

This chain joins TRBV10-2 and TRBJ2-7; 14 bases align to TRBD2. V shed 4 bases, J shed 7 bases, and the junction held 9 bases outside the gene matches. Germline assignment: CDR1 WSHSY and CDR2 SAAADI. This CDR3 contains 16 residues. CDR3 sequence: CASSATSGRVIGEQYF. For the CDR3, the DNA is TGCGCCAGCAGTGCGACTAGCGGGAGGGTTATCGGGGAGCAGTACTTC.

The CDR3 coding sequence is TGTGCCAGCAGCTTAACTACCCGCGGGGAAGCTTTCTTT. It is translated as CASSLTTRGEAFF. The rearrangement joins TRBV7-3 to TRBJ1-1; D is ambiguous. Trimming took 0 bases from V and 8 from J, leaving 10 bases between them. The CDR3 sequence is 13 residues long. Germline loops: CDR1 SGHTA, CDR2 FQGTGA.